The next 10 T cell receptor beta chains were all read from a single sample in a study of graft-versus-host responses after intestinal transplantation. Here immunoSEQ multiplex PCR was the method, and the copy in TCRdb shows in-frame clones only, minus some. Of about 110,000 clones in the sample, 93% were seen once. These receptors are not linked to any known antigen. The material was unstimulated CD8+ T cells sorted from spleen or lymph node cells, obtained before intestinal transplant. Every receptor here comes from a human donor who received an intestinal transplant.

The chain employs TRBV7-2 and TRBJ2-1; 9 nucleotides match TRBD2. The germline V gene encodes CDR1 SGHTA and CDR2 FQGNSA. The CDR3 is 15 amino acids. J was trimmed by 8 bases and V by 5 bases; bases with no gene match: 10. In DNA form, the CDR3 reads TGTGCCAGCAGCCCAGGACTAGCGTCTTGGGATGAGCAGTTCTTC. Translated, it gives CASSPGLASWDEQFF.

The chain joins TRBV5-6 to TRBJ1-3; maybe TRBD1 (5 bases). Looked up from germline, CDR1 is SGHDT and CDR2 is YYEEEE. Trimming removed 2 bases from V and 0 bases from J, with 9 bases in between. The CDR3 spans 15 residues. For the CDR3, the DNA is TGTGCCAGCAGCTTTGGGACGGCCTCTGGAAACACCATATATTTT. It is translated as CASSFGTASGNTIYF.

V and J are TRBV28 and TRBJ1-5, with TRBD1 matching 7 bases. The CDR3 runs 16 residues. With V trimmed by 4 bases and J by 4 bases, 10 bases remained unmatched. CDR1 is MDHEN and CDR2 is SYDVKM in the germline V gene. The DNA for the CDR3 is TGTGCCAGCAGTTCAATCGGGACAGCAAGAAATCAGCCCCAGCATTTT. This translates into CASSSIGTARNQPQHF.

This chain links TRBV5-4 with TRBJ2-7; 8 bases align to TRBD2. The CDR3 extends over 16 amino acids. CDR1 SGHNT and CDR2 YYREEE come from the germline V gene (reference sequence). Trimming took 7 bases from V and 0 from J; bases not matched to a gene: 12. CDR3 DNA: TGTGCCAGCCGAACGGCTACTAGCGGAGACTCCTACGAGCAGTACTTC. Translated, it gives CASRTATSGDSYEQYF.

The CDR3 coding sequence is TGTGCCAGCAGCTTAGGGGGGGCGGTTTACTATGGCTACACCTTC. Amino acid sequence: CASSLGGAVYYGYTF. V and J are TRBV11-2 and TRBJ1-2; TRBD1 might be the D (6 bases). This CDR3 region has 15 residues. CDR1 is SGHAT, CDR2 FQNNGV, per germline. V lost 1 base and J lost 3, with 12 bases in between.

V usage is TRBV5-6 and J usage is TRBJ1-2; 8 bases agree with TRBD1. With V trimmed by 4 bases and J by 5 bases, 7 bases remained unmatched. This CDR3 is 14 amino acids long. Germline assignment: CDR1 SGHDT and CDR2 YYEEEE. The CDR3 spells CASSIGQGLYGYTF. The CDR3 nucleotides are TGTGCCAGCAGCATAGGACAGGGCTTATATGGCTACACCTTC.

The genes are TRBV30 and TRBJ1-1; D unclear. V lost 6 bases and J lost 1, with 15 bases in between. Germline assignment: CDR1 GTSNPN and CDR2 SVGIG (reference sequence). The CDR3 length is 14 residues. The CDR3 spells CACASRRENTEAFF. CDR3 in DNA: TGTGCCTGTGCCTCAAGGAGGGAGAACACTGAAGCTTTCTTT.

The chain is built from TRBV27 and TRBJ1-4; no reliable D call. Germline V gene sequence: CDR1 MNHEY, CDR2 SMNVEV (reference sequence). The CDR3 runs to 11 residues. V was shortened by 5 bases and J by 8 bases, with 6 bases between the two germline ends. The CDR3 DNA sequence: TGTGCCAGCAGTAGAGGGGAAAAACTGTTTTTT. Its translation is CASSRGEKLFF.

The chain carries TRBV21-1 and TRBJ2-5. TRBV21-1 is noted as a pseudogene. The CDR3 covers 14 residues. The CDR3 DNA reads TGTGCCAGCAGCACGAGGGGAAGCCAAGAGACCCAGTACTTC. Translating gives CASSTRGSQETQYF.

This sequence joins TRBV7-9 and TRBJ1-2; D gene uncertain. V was shortened by 0 bases and J by 6 bases, with 11 bases between the two germline ends. This CDR3 is built from 14 residues. The germline V gene encodes CDR1 SEHNR and CDR2 FQNEAQ (reference sequence). The CDR3 sequence is CASSLAVTTDGYTF. The CDR3 DNA follows: TGTGCCAGCAGCTTAGCGGTGACGACGGATGGCTACACCTTC.